This T cell receptor (beta chain) was captured in a study of OX40 agonist ivuxolimab in advanced cancers. Study at large: The patients' treatment was ivuxolimab, an agonistic anti-OX40 (CD134) antibody. Three dose-escalation patients had partial responses: one with hepatocellular carcinoma and two with cutaneous melanoma.

A remark on this clone: Its antigen remains unidentified.

The table came from immunoSEQ multiplex PCR; TCRdb's copy has only in-frame clones and leaves some out. Here the sample spans 15,000 to 20,000 clones, approximately 87% being singletons. Study-level results: In general, CD8+ T cells held more expanded clones than CD4+ did, on average. Those patients achieving a partial response at 0.1-3.0 mg/kg showed among the lowest clonal expansion.

V lost 3 bases and J 0 bases, leaving 6 bases between the germline ends. The germline CDR1 and CDR2 sequences are MDHEN and SYDVKM. CDR3 length equals 14 residues. The specimen was CD4+ or CD8+ T cells sorted from blood, collected in a trial of the OX40 agonist ivuxolimab. The receptor's source is an adult with an advanced solid tumor such as melanoma, head and neck, liver or kidney cancer. V and J are TRBV28 and TRBJ2-1, with D unresolved. CDR3 bases: TGTGCCAGCAGTTTGACCAGCTCCTACAATGAGCAGTTCTTC. This translates into CASSLTSSYNEQFF.